This TCR beta chain was observed in a study of cytomegalovirus exposure and HLA in healthy donors. PCR primers comprised 60 Vbeta and 13 Jbeta primers. TCRdb's table, derived via immunoSEQ multiplex PCR, lists solely in-frame clones and lacks some. The repertoire includes just over 70,000 clones, around 74% of them detected once, and more than 9.5% sits in the top ten. Germline-derived CDR1 and CDR2 are MNHNS and SASEGT. This CDR3 has 15 residues. The J segment lost 5 bases and the V segment lost 4 bases, leaving 8 bases of the junction unmatched. Sequencing was carried out using PBMCs. The receptor was derived from a human donor in good health. The gene calls are TRBV6-1 and TRBJ1-5; 7 nucleotides agree with TRBD1. The CDR3 DNA follows: TGTGCCAGCAGTGTCCAAGGGGGCGGGTATCAGCCCCAGCATTTT. Its protein is CASSVQGGGYQPQHF.